Each of the 4 T cell receptor beta chains below was sequenced from the same sample in a study of blood T cells in healthy people across ages (dated by TCRdb to 2013 to 2016). The receptor library was made with 5' RACE. TCRdb shows the sequencer as Illumina HiSeq 2500. A second PCR of about 6 to 12 cycles was performed with a sample-barcoded 5' primer and a J-beta primer mix. TCRdb reprocessed the public reads (quality trimming at Q25 with fastp, clone calling with MiXCR) and kept in-frame beta chains. Every distinct CDR3 protein forms one entry, paired with its most common genes and DNA. A total of about 1.6 million distinct CDR3 sequences appear in this sample, 30% to 35% of them only once. About 10% of the sample is taken by the ten largest. Sequenced sample: blood. Receptors were obtained from a woman under 40 in good health.

This chain links TRBV2 with TRBJ1-1; possible D gene TRBD1, 5 bases. The ends were cut back, 1 base at V and 13 bases at J, with 16 bases in the middle. Per the germline V gene, CDR1 is SNHLY and CDR2 is FYNNEI. The CDR3 extends over 13 amino acids. Written as DNA, the CDR3 is TGTGCCAGCAGTGAAGAAGGGTGGCAGGGAAGTTTCTTT. Its protein product is CASSEEGWQGSFF.

This clonotype occurred a few times. The V gene is TRBV5-5, the J gene TRBJ2-1; 12 nucleotides agree with TRBD2. The CDR3 length is 15 residues. After removal of 4 bases from V and 10 bases from J, the junction contained 9 bases not matched to a gene. Germline-derived CDR1 and CDR2 are SGHKS and YYEKEE (reference sequence). CDR3 protein: CASSPSGGEGGEQFF. CDR3 coding DNA: TGTGCCAGCAGCCCTAGCGGGGGGGAGGGAGGCGAGCAGTTCTTC.

This clonotype appeared a few times. The chain uses TRBV12-3 or TRBV12-4 and TRBJ2-5; D is uncertain. The CDR3 runs to 13 residues. With 3 bases removed from V and 5 bases from J, the gap between germline ends came to 10 bases. This CDR3 is CASSLGFEETQYF. The CDR3 DNA reads TGTGCCAGCAGTTTGGGATTTGAGGAGACCCAGTACTTC.

In its sample, this clonotype was seen a few times. The chain combines TRBV10-2 with TRBJ2-5; D gene unclear. CDR3 length: 13 amino acids. The germline V gene encodes CDR1 WSHSY and CDR2 SAAADI. Trimming shortened V by 2 bases and J by 5 bases, and 9 bases separated the two germline ends. The CDR3 sequence is CASSEAARETQYF. In DNA form, the CDR3 reads TGCGCCAGCAGTGAGGCTGCGCGGGAGACCCAGTACTTC.